One sample yielded the 25 T cell receptor beta chains listed below, sequenced in a study of response to subunit inactivated influenza vaccine. One entry per CDR3 protein, called by TCRdb with MiXCR from the RT-PCR reads. The top ten hold 10% to 15% of the sample, which has approximately 570,000 distinct CDR3 sequences, about 8% seen once. This specimen was PBMCs from blood, taken around 25 months after vaccination. These receptors were collected from a man aged 50-75 years who received an inactivated influenza vaccine.

J is TRBJ2-5 and V is TRBV3-1; D might be TRBD1 (6 bases). This CDR3 contains 16 residues. Germline values: CDR1 LGHDT, CDR2 YNNKEL (reference sequence). V lost 2 bases and J lost 5, with 18 bases in between. The CDR3 DNA is TGTGCCAGCAGCCAACTCGGCGGAACAGGGCTTGAGACCCAGTACTTC. As protein: CASSQLGGTGLETQYF.

To note about this clonotype: A read error is possible here, since a much larger clone lies one base away. The V and J genes are TRBV5-1 and TRBJ2-5; D possibly corresponds to TRBD2 (5 bases). Germline CDR1 SGHRS, CDR2 YFSETQ. The CDR3 extends over 13 amino acids. The CDR3 nucleotides are TGCGTCAGCAGCTTGGCCGGGATGGAGACCCAGTACTTC. Its translation: CVSSLAGMETQYF.

V is TRBV19 and J is TRBJ2-7, with 10 positions matching TRBD2. V lost 3 bases, J lost 6 bases, and 2 bases stayed unmatched. CDR1 and CDR2 (germline): LNHDA, SQIVND (reference sequence). The CDR3 is 13 residues long. CDR3 sequence: CASSIPSGSEQYF. CDR3 nucleotide sequence: TGTGCCAGTAGTATCCCTAGCGGGAGCGAGCAGTACTTC. The full variable domain, with the rest looked up from reference TRBV19 and TRBJ2-7, is DGGITQSPKYLFRKEGQNVTLSCEQNLNHDAMYWYRQDPGQGLRLIYYSQIVNDFQKGDIAEGYSVSREKKESFPLTVTSAQKNPTAFYLCASSIPSGSEQYFGPGTRLTVT.

This clonotype was seen more than once but under ten times. This chain links TRBV11-2 with TRBJ2-1, with a tentative D call TRBD2 (5 bases). Germline lookup yields CDR1 SGHAT and CDR2 FQNNGV. This CDR3 is 13 amino acids long. The V end was cut by 5 bases, the J end by 5 bases, with 10 bases between. Here the CDR3 reads CASSREFNNEQFF. For the CDR3, the DNA is TGTGCCAGCAGCAGGGAGTTCAACAATGAGCAGTTCTTC.

This clonotype was counted ten times or more. V gene TRBV20-1 combines with J gene TRBJ2-4, with 9 bases that match TRBD1. The CDR3 totals 13 residues. V lost 6 bases, J lost 6 bases, and 6 bases stayed unmatched. CDR1 DFQATT and CDR2 SNEGSKA come from the germline V gene (reference sequence). This CDR3 is CSALDRGGNIQYF. The CDR3 region has the DNA TGCAGTGCGCTGGACAGGGGAGGAAACATTCAGTACTTC.

The CDR3 here is CSARVRGGETQYF. Written as DNA, the CDR3 is TGCAGTGCTAGGGTCCGGGGAGGGGAGACCCAGTACTTC. The V and J genes are TRBV20-1 and TRBJ2-5, with 7 bases aligning to TRBD2. Looked up from germline, CDR1 is DFQATT and CDR2 is SNEGSKA (reference sequence). Trimming took 3 bases from V and 5 from J; bases not matched to a gene: 6. The CDR3 is made up of 13 amino acids.

This clonotype was seen a handful of times. V is TRBV18 and J is TRBJ2-1; tentatively, D is TRBD1 (6 bases). CDR1 and CDR2 from the germline V gene are KGHSH and LQKENI. Deletions cut 4 bases from V and 4 bases from J, with 11 bases between. The CDR3 loop spans 14 amino acids. In nucleotides, the CDR3 is TGTGCCAGCTCACTTTCGGACAGATACAATGAGCAGTTCTTC. Translation: CASSLSDRYNEQFF.

The chain has TRBV30 and TRBJ1-5, with D unresolved. In germline, CDR1 is GTSNPN, CDR2 SVGIG (reference sequence). The CDR3 spans 13 residues. The V and J ends lost 1 base and 1 base respectively, with 5 bases between them. CDR3 nucleotides: TGTGCCTGGAGTGGGAAGAGCAATCAGCCCCAGCATTTT. Protein product: CAWSGKSNQPQHF.

This clonotype was detected only once. The gene calls are TRBV7-2 and TRBJ2-1; no reliable D call. V lost 1 base and J 7 bases, leaving 8 bases between the germline ends. CDR3 size: 13 residues. The germline V gene encodes CDR1 SGHTA and CDR2 FQGNSA. The CDR3 loop is CASSLGYPNEQFF. CDR3 DNA: TGTGCCAGCAGCTTAGGCTACCCTAATGAGCAGTTCTTC.

To note about this clonotype: The junction departs from the called germline gene at one end, perhaps through a read error. CDR3: CAISSPTSGNTDTQYF. DNA for the CDR3: TGTGCCATCAGCTCTCCGACTAGCGGAAACACAGATACGCAGTATTTT. The rearrangement links TRBV7-2 to TRBJ2-3; 9 positions agree with TRBD2. This CDR3 comprises 16 residues. From germline, CDR1 is SGHTA and CDR2 FQGNSA. Combining the CDR3 with reference TRBV7-2 and TRBJ2-3 gives the whole variable domain GAGVSQSPSNKVTEKGKDVELRCDPISGHTALYWYRQSLGQGLEFLIYFQGNSAPDKSGLPSDRFSAERTGGSVSTLTIQRTQQEDSAVYLCAISSPTSGNTDTQYFGPGTRLTVL.

About this clonotype itself: This may stem from a read error, because a much larger clone lies one nucleotide away. The gene calls are TRBV11-2 and TRBJ2-1; 7 positions match TRBD1. The CDR3 runs to 13 residues. The V gene end was trimmed by 4 bases and the J gene end by 7 bases; junction bases not matched to a gene: 4. Germline V CDR1 and CDR2: SGHAT, FQNNGV. The CDR3 is CASSSDRTNEQFF. The CDR3 nucleotides are TGTGCCAGCAGCTCGGACAGGACGAATGAGCAGTTCTTC.

This clonotype has just a few counts. This chain links TRBV12-3 or TRBV12-4 with TRBJ1-6, with D unresolved. The V gene lost 1 base and the J gene lost 7 bases, with 8 bases spanning the gap. This CDR3 comprises 14 residues. CDR3 loop: CASSLGVGNSPLHF. The DNA of the CDR3 is TGTGCCAGCAGTTTAGGGGTGGGGAATTCACCCCTCCACTTT.

This clonotype was seen many times. J is TRBJ1-1 and V is TRBV5-1, with 7 bases matching TRBD1. J was trimmed by 8 bases and V by 3 bases; bases with no gene match: 7. The length of the CDR3 is 13 residues. Germline-derived CDR1 and CDR2 are SGHRS and YFSETQ. The CDR3 reads CASSSFSDREAFF. CDR3 coding DNA: TGCGCCAGCAGCTCGTTCTCGGACAGGGAAGCTTTCTTT.

The table lists this clonotype with many counts. The rearrangement uses TRBV7-2 and TRBJ2-2; D gene uncertain. Germline CDR1 SGHTA, CDR2 FQGNSA. Trimming pared 1 base from V and 6 bases from J, leaving 9 bases between. CDR3 length: 14 amino acids. The CDR3 loop reads CASSLEWFSGELFF. In nucleotides, the CDR3 is TGTGCCAGCAGCTTAGAATGGTTTTCCGGGGAGCTGTTTTTT.

The sample holds a few counts of this clonotype. V gene TRBV29-1 combines with J gene TRBJ1-1; D might be TRBD1 (6 bases). Per germline, CDR1 SQVTM and CDR2 ANQGSEA. Between the trimmed V and J ends, which lost 6 bases and 1 base, there was a span of 12 bases. The CDR3 runs 13 residues. The CDR3 DNA reads as TGCAGCGTCTCGGGGGCCAAGAACACTGAAGCTTTCTTT. Translated, it gives CSVSGAKNTEAFF.

CDR3 coding DNA: TGTGCCAGCAGTGATATCCTGGGCCATAATGAAAAACTGTTTTTT. It yields the protein CASSDILGHNEKLFF. The chain is built from TRBV25-1 and TRBJ1-4; D gene uncertain. Germline loops: CDR1 MGHDK, CDR2 SYGVNS. The CDR3 has 15 residues. Trimming removed 3 bases at V and 4 bases at J, with 12 bases between. Using reference TRBV25-1 and TRBJ1-4 for the parts outside the CDR3, the full variable domain is EADIYQTPRYLVIGTGKKITLECSQTMGHDKMYWYQQDPGMELHLIHYSYGVNSTEKGDLSSESTVSRIRTEHFPLTLESARPSHTSQYLCASSDILGHNEKLFFGSGTQLSVL.

The chain recombines TRBV4-2 with TRBJ1-4; no definite D call. CDR3 length: 15 residues. Germline CDR1 LGHNA, CDR2 YNFKEQ. Trimming removed 0 bases from V and 7 bases from J, with 12 bases in between. The CDR3 loop is CASSQEKGRSEKLFF. The CDR3 coding sequence is TGTGCCAGCAGCCAAGAGAAGGGAAGGAGTGAAAAACTGTTTTTT.

The sample holds a few counts of this clonotype. The rearrangement uses TRBV11-2 and TRBJ2-3, with D uncertain. CDR3 length: 14 amino acids. Germline V CDR1 and CDR2: SGHAT, FQNNGV. The ends were cut back, 1 base at V and 6 bases at J, with 11 bases in the middle. The CDR3 DNA reads as TGTGCCAGCAGCTTAGGGCCGGGCATCGATACGCAGTATTTT. Encoded protein: CASSLGPGIDTQYF.

This clonotype was detected only a few times. The rearrangement uses TRBV5-1 and TRBJ1-5; D not certain. Per germline, CDR1 SGHRS and CDR2 YFSETQ. The CDR3 runs to 13 residues. Trimming pared 0 bases from V and 10 bases from J, leaving 11 bases between. The CDR3 loop reads CASSLGAESPQHF. For the CDR3, the DNA is TGCGCCAGCAGCTTGGGCGCGGAGTCTCCCCAGCATTTT.

Only one count was recorded for this clonotype. The junction shows a germline mismatch at one end, possibly a read error. The CDR3 loop is CASSQVFGYSYKQYF. In nucleotides, the CDR3 is TGCGCCAGCAGCCAAGTGTTCGGCTACTCCTACAAGCAGTACTTC. The chain carries TRBV4-3 and TRBJ2-7; D remains unclear. Germline V gene sequence: CDR1 LGHNA, CDR2 YSLEER. The CDR3 sequence is 15 residues long.

This clonotype was picked up a small number of times. The chain couples TRBV3-1 to TRBJ2-7; perhaps TRBD2 as D (5 bases). Germline V gives CDR1 LGHDT, CDR2 YNNKEL (reference sequence). This CDR3 contains 15 residues. V lost 2 bases to trimming and J lost 2 bases, with 13 bases between them. The CDR3 nucleotides are TGTGCCAGCAGCCAACCTGGGAGAGGGACCTACGAGCAGTACTTC. This encodes CASSQPGRGTYEQYF.

This clonotype was counted only a few times. J is TRBJ2-3 and V is TRBV2; D may be TRBD1 or TRBD2 (5 bases each). Germline CDR1 and CDR2: SNHLY and FYNNEI. Trimming removed 6 bases at V and 6 bases at J, with 16 bases between. This CDR3 has 14 residues. The CDR3 sequence: CASRLGTEVDTQYF. The CDR3 DNA sequence: TGTGCCAGCAGACTCGGGACGGAGGTCGATACGCAGTATTTT.

This clonotype has more than one count but fewer than ten. This chain joins TRBV7-6 and TRBJ2-3, with 13 bases aligning to TRBD2. The V gene end was trimmed by 4 bases and the J gene end by 2 bases; junction bases not matched to a gene: 6. Per the germline V gene, CDR1 is SGHVS and CDR2 is FNYEAQ. The CDR3 length is 17 residues. This chain's CDR3 is CASSYGTSGISTDTQYF. CDR3 bases: TGTGCCAGCAGCTACGGGACTAGCGGGATTTCCACAGATACGCAGTATTTT.

This clonotype has more than one count but fewer than ten. The rearrangement uses TRBV12-3 or TRBV12-4 and TRBJ1-6, with D uncertain. This CDR3 is built from 13 residues. Trimming removed 1 base at V and 7 bases at J, with 5 bases between. Here the CDR3 reads CASSLDTNSPLHF. In nucleotides, the CDR3 is TGTGCCAGCAGTTTAGACACAAATTCACCCCTCCACTTT.

In its sample, this clonotype was seen many times. J is TRBJ2-7 and V is TRBV9; D is uncertain. The germline V gene has CDR1 SGDLS and CDR2 YYNGEE. This CDR3 is 13 amino acids long. Trimming stripped 0 bases from V and 5 bases from J, with 9 bases between. DNA for the CDR3: TGTGCCAGCAGCGTAGGACCGGCCCACGAGCAGTACTTC. Translation: CASSVGPAHEQYF. Based on the CDR3 plus reference TRBV9 and TRBJ2-7, the full variable domain is DSGVTQTPKHLITATGQRVTLRCSPRSGDLSVYWYQQSLDQGLQFLIQYYNGEERAKGNILERFSAQQFPDLHSELNLSSLELGDSALYFCASSVGPAHEQYFGPGTRLTVT.